One sample yielded the 4 T cell receptor beta chains listed below, sequenced in a study of blood T cell repertoires in COVID-19. This table comes from immunoSEQ multiplex PCR, and its TCRdb copy is limited to in-frame clones, with some not included. The sample carries under 450,000 clones, 80% to 95% recorded once. The material sequenced was PBMCs or T cells enriched from blood (not recorded which). Receptor source: a woman in her thirties or forties who had been exposed to COVID-19.

The chain couples TRBV7-6 to TRBJ1-2; possible D gene TRBD1, 6 bases. The ends were cut back, 3 bases at V and 4 bases at J, with 12 bases in the middle. The CDR3 spans 14 residues. The germline V gene has CDR1 SGHVS and CDR2 FNYEAQ. The CDR3 DNA reads TGTGCCAGCAGCTTGTCCGACAGGACCTATGGCTACACCTTC. Amino acid sequence: CASSLSDRTYGYTF.

This chain uses TRBV28 with TRBJ2-1; TRBD2 matches 8 bases. After removal of 5 bases from V and 5 bases from J, the junction contained 14 bases not matched to a gene. Looked up from germline, CDR1 is MDHEN and CDR2 is SYDVKM. The CDR3 has 17 amino acids. Here the CDR3 reads CASSPLAGGLKDNEQFF. The CDR3, as DNA: TGTGCCAGCAGTCCCCTGGCGGGGGGTCTCAAAGACAATGAGCAGTTCTTC.

The V and J genes are TRBV18 and TRBJ1-6, with D possibly being TRBD1 (6 bases). With 6 bases removed from V and 7 bases from J, the gap between germline ends came to 19 bases. CDR1 is KGHSH, CDR2 LQKENI, per germline. This CDR3 region has 16 residues. The CDR3 protein is CASSPSVGAANSPLHF. DNA for the CDR3: TGTGCCAGCTCGCCGAGCGTGGGGGCTGCAAATTCACCCCTCCACTTT.

CDR3 residues: CASIWRQGTGELFF. As DNA, the CDR3 is TGTGCCAGTATTTGGAGACAGGGGACCGGGGAGCTGTTTTTT. This chain joins TRBV19 and TRBJ2-2; the match to TRBD1 covers 8 bases. V was clipped by 7 bases and J by 5 bases; unmatched bases: 6. CDR1 and CDR2 from the germline V gene are LNHDA and SQIVND (reference sequence). The CDR3 loop spans 14 amino acids.